This T cell receptor (beta chain) was identified in a study of T cells in localized non-small cell lung cancer. Clones were sequenced by immunoSEQ multiplex PCR, and TCRdb holds only the in-frame ones, with some missing. The repertoire holds 15,000 to 17,000 clones, with more than 70% as singletons. Trimming stripped 2 bases from V and 0 bases from J, with 19 bases between. Germline CDR1 is KGHSH and CDR2 is LQKENI. The CDR3 is 18 residues long. The chain is built from TRBV18 and TRBJ1-1; weak D call: TRBD1 (6 bases). This TCR was sampled from a male donor aged 60 or over with stage II lung adenocarcinoma. The material was peripheral blood mononuclear cells, obtained before any cancer treatment. CDR3 DNA sequence: TGTGCCAGCTCACCAGTTGGGGGAGGGGGTCCCATGAACACTGAAGCTTTCTTT. Translation gives CASSPVGGGGPMNTEAFF.